These 32 T cell receptor beta chains were all obtained from the same sample, sequenced in a study of blood T cell repertoires in COVID-19. Generated by immunoSEQ multiplex PCR, the TCRdb table keeps only in-frame clones and is missing some. The profile shows some 200,000 clones, about 79% of them singletons. Sequenced input: peripheral blood. Every receptor here comes from a human donor in a cohort sampled during active COVID-19.

The gene calls are TRBV19 and TRBJ2-3; TRBD1 matches 7 bases. This CDR3 is built from 16 residues. Trimming at V came to 3 bases and at J to 7 bases, leaving 13 bases not matched to a gene. Looked up from germline, CDR1 is LNHDA and CDR2 is SQIVND (reference sequence). CDR3 region: CASSIPIGTAIHTQYF. Written as DNA, the CDR3 is TGTGCCAGTAGTATCCCGATCGGGACAGCTATTCATACGCAGTATTTT.

The chain carries TRBV28 and TRBJ2-3; TRBD2 agrees at 13 bases. The CDR3 is 19 residues long. Per the germline V gene, CDR1 is MDHEN and CDR2 is SYDVKM. The ends lost 6 bases at V and 2 bases at J; junction bases unmatched: 14. CDR3 in amino acids: CASRPQGLAGIEATDTQYF. CDR3 DNA sequence: TGTGCCAGCAGACCTCAGGGACTAGCGGGAATTGAGGCCACAGATACGCAGTATTTT.

The CDR3 reads CATSDWTSGNTGELFF. CDR3 DNA: TGTGCCACCAGTGACTGGACTAGCGGAAACACCGGGGAGCTGTTTTTT. The chain employs TRBV24-1 and TRBJ2-2; 10 bases line up with TRBD2. Germline assignment: CDR1 KGHDR and CDR2 SFDVKD. V lost 4 bases and J lost 2; bases outside the gene matches: 3. The CDR3 totals 16 residues.

This chain joins TRBV24-1 and TRBJ2-3, with 15 bases that match TRBD2. CDR3 length: 17 residues. Germline loops: CDR1 KGHDR, CDR2 SFDVKD. V shed 4 bases and J 5 bases; nucleotides not matched to a gene: 6. The CDR3 sequence is CATSDPGLAGGIDTQYF. CDR3 DNA: TGTGCCACCAGTGACCCCGGACTAGCGGGAGGGATAGATACGCAGTATTTT.

The chain carries TRBV5-1 and TRBJ2-3, with 8 positions matching TRBD1. Trimming cost V 0 bases and J 2 bases; bases outside gene matches: 5. The CDR3 length is 16 residues. CDR1 and CDR2 (germline): SGHRS, YFSETQ. The CDR3 loop is CASSLVPGGHTDTQYF. Here the CDR3 DNA reads TGCGCCAGCAGCTTGGTCCCAGGGGGCCACACAGATACGCAGTATTTT.

The V and J genes are TRBV29-1 and TRBJ2-7; the D gene is possibly TRBD1 (5 bases). The CDR3 is 11 residues long. Trimming removed 3 bases at V and 5 bases at J, with 8 bases between. Germline CDR1 SQVTM, CDR2 ANQGSEA. CDR3 sequence: CSVEIGDEQYF. The CDR3 DNA is TGCAGCGTTGAGATAGGGGACGAGCAGTACTTC.

This clone has only a few counts. The gene calls are TRBV27 and TRBJ2-3; 9 bases match TRBD2. The J segment lost 5 bases and the V segment lost 5 bases, leaving 8 bases of the junction unmatched. CDR1 MNHEY and CDR2 SMNVEV come from the germline V gene (reference sequence). The CDR3 sequence is 15 residues long. The CDR3 loop is CASSPSGLARDTQYF. The CDR3 DNA reads as TGTGCCAGCAGTCCGTCGGGACTAGCAAGAGATACGCAGTATTTT.

J is TRBJ2-6 and V is TRBV12-5; 9 positions match TRBD1. The CDR3 length is 18 residues. Germline V gene lookup returns CDR1 LGHNT and CDR2 FRNRAP. V shed 4 bases, J shed 0 bases, and the junction held 7 bases outside the gene matches. Here the CDR3 reads CASGSLPGQGSGANVLTF. The DNA of the CDR3 is TGTGCTAGTGGTTCATTACCGGGACAGGGCTCTGGGGCCAACGTCCTGACTTTC. The full variable domain, rest sourced from reference TRBV12-5 and TRBJ2-6, is DARVTQTPRHKVTEMGQEVTMRCQPILGHNTVFWYRQTMMQGLELLAYFRNRAPLDDSGMPKDRFSAEMPDATLATLKIQPSEPRDSAVYFCASGSLPGQGSGANVLTFGAGSRLTVL.

The rearrangement links TRBV5-1 to TRBJ2-3, with D perhaps matching TRBD2 (6 bases). Trimming took 4 bases from V and 0 from J, leaving 15 bases between them. CDR3 length equals 16 residues. Per germline, CDR1 SGHRS and CDR2 YFSETQ. This CDR3 is CASSPDGRTSTDTQYF. The CDR3 DNA follows: TGCGCCAGCAGCCCCGACGGGAGAACTAGCACAGATACGCAGTATTTT.

The rearrangement joins TRBV28 to TRBJ1-1; tentative D call: TRBD1 (5 bases). V shed 3 bases and J shed 3 bases, with 11 bases lying between them. CDR1 MDHEN and CDR2 SYDVKM come from the germline V gene. The CDR3 runs to 14 residues. The chain's CDR3 is CASSLEGRHTEAFF. The DNA for the CDR3 is TGTGCCAGCAGTTTGGAGGGGAGGCACACTGAAGCTTTCTTT.

The CDR3 is CASSASPGTGLHGELFF. The CDR3 DNA follows: TGTGCCAGCAGTGCGTCTCCCGGGACAGGTTTACACGGGGAGCTGTTTTTT. This chain connects TRBV27 to TRBJ2-2, with 8 bases fitting TRBD1. Germline loops: CDR1 MNHEY, CDR2 SMNVEV (reference sequence). Trimming took 5 bases from V and 7 from J; bases not matched to a gene: 15. The CDR3 loop spans 17 amino acids.

The chain has TRBV30 and TRBJ1-3; D gene unclear. The germline V gene has CDR1 GTSNPN and CDR2 SVGIG (reference sequence). V was cut by 0 bases and J by 5 bases, with 8 bases left in between. CDR3 length: 13 amino acids. CDR3: CAWSVPFRNTIYF. DNA of the CDR3: TGTGCCTGGAGTGTTCCCTTTAGAAACACCATATATTTT. Variable domain in full (rest from reference TRBV30 and TRBJ1-3): SQTIHQWPATLVQPVGSPLSLECTVEGTSNPNLYWYRQAAGRGLQLLFYSVGIGQISSEVPQNLSASRPQDRQFILSSKKLLLSDSGFYLCAWSVPFRNTIYFGEGSWLTVV.

J is TRBJ2-3 and V is TRBV28; 7 bases are a match to TRBD2. The CDR3 extends over 17 amino acids. After removal of 3 bases from V and 0 bases from J, the junction contained 9 bases not matched to a gene. The germline V gene encodes CDR1 MDHEN and CDR2 SYDVKM. The CDR3 DNA is TGTGCCAGCAGTTTGTCGGGACTATCGTCGAGCACAGATACGCAGTATTTT. It specifies CASSLSGLSSSTDTQYF. Supplemented by reference TRBV28 and TRBJ2-3, the full variable domain reads DVKVTQSSRYLVKRTGEKVFLECVQDMDHENMFWYRQDPGLGLRLIYFSYDVKMKEKGDIPEGYSVSREKKERFSLILESASTNQTSMYLCASSLSGLSSSTDTQYFGPGTRLTVL.

The CDR3 is CASSLRTSGRSNEQFF. Written as DNA, the CDR3 is TGTGCCAGCAGCTTAAGGACTAGCGGGAGGTCTAATGAGCAGTTCTTC. The chain uses TRBV7-2 and TRBJ2-1; 14 bases fit TRBD2. V was clipped by 2 bases and J by 7 bases; unmatched bases: 4. Germline lookup yields CDR1 SGHTA and CDR2 FQGNSA. This CDR3 is built from 16 residues.

This clone was seen repeatedly, ten times or more. The chain couples TRBV27 to TRBJ2-7; D remains ambiguous. The V gene's germline CDR1 is MNHEY and CDR2 SMNVEV (reference sequence). V was pared by 0 bases and J by 6 bases, with 9 bases between. CDR3 length: 13 amino acids. CDR3 sequence: CASSLSPFSEQYF. Written as DNA, the CDR3 is TGTGCCAGCAGTTTATCCCCCTTTTCCGAGCAGTACTTC.

V is TRBV6-6 and J is TRBJ2-2, with 11 bases aligning to TRBD2. V gave up 5 bases and J gave up 6 bases; unmatched junction bases: 8. CDR1 MNHNY and CDR2 SVGAGI come from the germline V gene (reference sequence). This CDR3 is 16 amino acids long. The CDR3 DNA is TGTGCCAGCAGTCCAAGACTAGCGGGAATACCCGGGGAGCTGTTTTTT. Its translation: CASSPRLAGIPGELFF.

V and J are TRBV7-9 and TRBJ2-7; 9 positions agree with TRBD2. Germline V gene lookup returns CDR1 SEHNR and CDR2 FQNEAQ (reference sequence). The CDR3 sequence is 13 residues long. Trimming removed 4 bases from V and 4 bases from J; junction bases left unmatched: 2. The CDR3 region has the DNA TGTGCCAGCAGCTCTAGCGGGACTTACGAGCAGTACTTC. It specifies CASSSSGTYEQYF.

V is TRBV12-3 or TRBV12-4 and J is TRBJ2-1, with a tentative D call TRBD2 (6 bases). The CDR3 extends over 12 amino acids. The V end was cut by 3 bases, the J end by 15 bases, with 15 bases between. CDR3 region: CASSFGGSALFF. The CDR3 DNA is TGTGCCAGCAGTTTCGGAGGGAGCGCTTTGTTCTTC.

The V call is TRBV5-4, the J call TRBJ2-5; 10 bases align to TRBD1. The V segment lost 4 bases and the J segment 5 bases; nucleotides outside the gene matches: 2. The CDR3 contains 13 residues. In germline, CDR1 is SGHNT, CDR2 YYREEE (reference sequence). DNA for the CDR3: TGTGCCAGCAGCCGGGACAGGGGTGAGACCCAGTACTTC. It codes for CASSRDRGETQYF.

The chain links TRBV28 to TRBJ1-1; TRBD1 aligns across 10 bases. There are 15 residues in the CDR3. Germline V gene lookup returns CDR1 MDHEN and CDR2 SYDVKM. The V and J ends lost 5 bases and 0 bases, in that order; junction bases with no gene match: 3. Written as DNA, the CDR3 is TGTGCCAGCAGTCCCGGGACAGGGGTGAACACTGAAGCTTTCTTT. Its translation: CASSPGTGVNTEAFF.

This clone was seen a handful of times. The V gene is TRBV7-8, the J gene TRBJ1-2, with D unclear. Germline CDR1 SGHVS, CDR2 FQNEAQ. V lost 5 bases and J lost 7, with 26 bases in between. The CDR3 is 17 residues long. The CDR3, as DNA: TGTGCCAGCAGCAGCCGCGGGGAGAAATTTCCTTGGAGTGGCTACACCTTC. Amino acids: CASSSRGEKFPWSGYTF.

The sample holds a few counts of this clone. This chain joins TRBV2 and TRBJ2-7, with D perhaps matching TRBD2 (5 bases). Trimming cost V 6 bases and J 5 bases, with 20 bases left between them. This CDR3 contains 15 residues. In germline, CDR1 is SNHLY, CDR2 FYNNEI. The CDR3 protein is CASRARSVAGDEQYF. CDR3 DNA sequence: TGTGCCAGCAGAGCGAGATCGGTGGCGGGCGACGAGCAGTACTTC. The full variable domain, completed using reference TRBV2 and TRBJ2-7, is EPEVTQTPSHQVTQMGQEVILRCVPISNHLYFYWYRQILGQKVEFLVSFYNNEISEKSEIFDDQFSVERPDGSNFTLKIRSTKLEDSAMYFCASRARSVAGDEQYFGPGTRLTVT.

The rearrangement joins TRBV5-1 to TRBJ2-5, with 9 bases aligning to TRBD2. The germline V gene encodes CDR1 SGHRS and CDR2 YFSETQ. Germline trimming cut 4 bases from V and 4 bases from J; bases unmatched to any gene: 14. The length of the CDR3 is 17 residues. This CDR3 reads CASSPDGVAGAAETQYF. Here the CDR3 DNA reads TGCGCCAGCAGCCCCGACGGTGTAGCGGGAGCAGCAGAGACCCAGTACTTC.

The V call is TRBV13, the J call TRBJ1-2; TRBD1 might be the D (5 bases). The CDR3 covers 13 residues. The germline gives CDR1 PRHDT, CDR2 FYEKMQ (reference sequence). V lost 5 bases and J lost 2, with 9 bases in between. The CDR3: CASSRQGNYGYTF. The DNA for the CDR3 is TGTGCCAGCAGCCGCCAGGGAAACTATGGCTACACCTTC.

The rearrangement links TRBV5-1 to TRBJ1-5; the match to TRBD1 covers 7 bases. CDR1 is SGHRS and CDR2 is YFSETQ in the germline V gene. The length of the CDR3 is 14 residues. Unmatched junction bases numbered 6, after V lost 4 bases and J lost 5 bases. The CDR3 DNA reads as TGCGCCAGCAGCCTAGGACAGGAACATCAGCCCCAGCATTTT. This sequence encodes CASSLGQEHQPQHF.

The gene calls are TRBV25-1 and TRBJ1-2, with 7 bases identical to TRBD1. J was trimmed by 4 bases and V by 5 bases; bases with no gene match: 4. This CDR3 has 13 amino acids. CDR1 MGHDK and CDR2 SYGVNS come from the germline V gene. CDR3 sequence: CASSFGTAYGYTF. Here the CDR3 DNA reads TGTGCCAGCAGTTTCGGGACAGCCTATGGCTACACCTTC.

V gene TRBV29-1 combines with J gene TRBJ1-1; maybe TRBD1 (5 bases). The CDR3 extends over 12 amino acids. V was pared by 2 bases and J by 4 bases, with 8 bases between. Germline V gene sequence: CDR1 SQVTM, CDR2 ANQGSEA. The CDR3 region is CSVERRGTEAFF. The CDR3, as DNA: TGCAGCGTTGAAAGGAGGGGCACTGAAGCTTTCTTT.

The genes are TRBV10-1 and TRBJ2-3, with unresolved D. V was cut by 2 bases and J by 3 bases, with 15 bases left in between. Per the germline V gene, CDR1 is WNHNN and CDR2 is SYGVQD (reference sequence). The CDR3 loop spans 16 amino acids. The CDR3 is CASSESPNAYTDTQYF. The CDR3 DNA follows: TGCGCCAGCAGTGAGAGCCCAAACGCCTATACAGATACGCAGTATTTT.

The rearrangement uses TRBV15 and TRBJ1-1; D is unresolved. Trimming took off 1 base at V and 1 base at J, with 10 bases between the two ends. The germline gives CDR1 LNHNV, CDR2 YYDKDF (reference sequence). The CDR3 extends over 15 amino acids. The CDR3 sequence: CATSRVAGENTEAFF. In DNA, the CDR3 is TGTGCCACCAGCAGAGTCGCCGGGGAGAACACTGAAGCTTTCTTT.

This clone was recorded only once. The V and J genes are TRBV5-1 and TRBJ2-5; D not certain. V lost 0 bases and J lost 6, with 9 bases in between. Germline-derived CDR1 and CDR2 are SGHRS and YFSETQ. This CDR3 spans 13 amino acids. The CDR3 DNA sequence: TGCGCCAGCAGCTTGGGAAACGAGAAGACCCAGTACTTC. It encodes CASSLGNEKTQYF.

The V call is TRBV19, the J call TRBJ2-1, with 7 bases fitting TRBD2. This CDR3 spans 14 amino acids. Germline V gene data show CDR1 as LNHDA and CDR2 as SQIVND (reference sequence). V trimming: 3 bases; J trimming: 5 bases; junction bases outside the gene matches: 4. Written as DNA, the CDR3 is TGTGCCAGTAGTATTTCTAGCGGACACAATGAGCAGTTCTTC. Its translation is CASSISSGHNEQFF.

The chain combines TRBV28 with TRBJ2-2, with 9 bases lining up with TRBD1. J gave up 5 bases and V 5 bases, and 9 bases lay outside the gene matches. CDR3 length: 16 residues. CDR1 and CDR2 from the germline V gene are MDHEN and SYDVKM. The CDR3 loop reads CASSRSGTGRTGELFF. Here the CDR3 DNA reads TGTGCCAGCAGTCGATCCGGGACAGGGAGGACCGGGGAGCTGTTTTTT.